Listed below are T cell receptor beta chains from one sample, sequenced in a study of blood T cell repertoires in COVID-19. Libraries were prepared by immunoSEQ multiplex PCR; TCRdb keeps only in-frame clonotypes and omits some of them. The table records roughly 250,000 clones, approximately 91% of them present only once. Sequencing was carried out using PBMCs or T cells enriched from blood (not recorded which). The receptor set was obtained from a woman in her thirties or forties with acute COVID-19. Each CDR3 is given with its conserved first and last residue. D genes are given only for firm matches. For some rows the clone size is stated as once, few or many, or as a class when expanded; others skip it.

v_call: TRBV18; d_call: TRBD1; clone_size: NA; j_call: TRBJ1-5; cdr3_aa: CASSPSGRGHQPQHF; cdr3_nt: TGTGCCAGCTCACCTTCGGGCAGGGGGCACCAGCCCCAGCATTTT
v_call: TRBV2; d_call: NA; clone_size: NA; j_call: TRBJ2-7; cdr3_aa: CASSGEFHFSF; cdr3_nt: TGTGCCAGCAGTGGGGAGTTCCACTTTTCCTTC
v_call: TRBV25-1; d_call: TRBD1; clone_size: NA; j_call: TRBJ1-5; cdr3_aa: CASSETGGGNQPQHF; cdr3_nt: TGTGCCAGCAGTGAGACAGGGGGCGGGAATCAGCCCCAGCATTTT
v_call: TRBV15; d_call: NA; clone_size: NA; j_call: TRBJ2-5; cdr3_aa: CATSHERETPYF; cdr3_nt: TGTGCCACCAGCCACGAACGGGAGACCCCCTACTTC
v_call: TRBV4-3; d_call: NA; clone_size: once; j_call: TRBJ2-7; cdr3_aa: CASSQDVGGEQYF; cdr3_nt: TGCGCCAGCAGCCAAGATGTCGGAGGGGAGCAGTACTTC
v_call: TRBV7-2; d_call: TRBD2; clone_size: NA; j_call: TRBJ2-1; cdr3_aa: CASSSQETSGRKFF; cdr3_nt: TGTGCCAGCAGCTCTCAAGAGACTAGCGGGAGAAAGTTCTTC
v_call: TRBV5-5; d_call: NA; clone_size: NA; j_call: TRBJ1-2; cdr3_aa: CASSTEQNPYGYTF; cdr3_nt: TGTGCCAGCAGCACGGAACAGAACCCCTATGGCTACACCTTC
v_call: TRBV4-1; d_call: TRBD2; clone_size: once; j_call: TRBJ2-7; cdr3_aa: CASSHWTSGDYEQYF; cdr3_nt: TGCGCCAGCAGCCACTGGACTAGCGGGGACTACGAGCAGTACTTC
v_call: TRBV23-1; d_call: NA; clone_size: NA; j_call: TRBJ1-1; cdr3_aa: CASSQSRSYRPQTTEAFF; cdr3_nt: TGCGCCAGCAGTCAATCACGTTCGTACAGGCCGCAAACAACTGAAGCTTTCTTT
v_call: TRBV15; d_call: NA; clone_size: NA; j_call: TRBJ1-2; cdr3_aa: CATSGLQGNGYTF; cdr3_nt: TGTGCCACCAGCGGGCTTCAGGGCAATGGCTACACCTTC
v_call: TRBV4-2; d_call: TRBD1; clone_size: NA; j_call: TRBJ1-3; cdr3_aa: CASSRTGNSGNTIYF; cdr3_nt: TGTGCCAGCAGTCGGACAGGGAACTCTGGAAACACCATATATTTT
v_call: TRBV28; d_call: TRBD1; clone_size: NA; j_call: TRBJ1-2; cdr3_aa: CASTTGLFYGYTF; cdr3_nt: TGTGCCAGCACGACAGGGTTGTTCTATGGCTACACCTTC
v_call: TRBV18; d_call: NA; clone_size: NA; j_call: TRBJ2-7; cdr3_aa: CASSPGSSYEQYF; cdr3_nt: TGTGCCAGCTCACCGGGGAGCTCCTACGAGCAGTACTTC
v_call: TRBV19; d_call: TRBD1; clone_size: NA; j_call: TRBJ1-4; cdr3_aa: CASKPRPGTARATNEKLFF; cdr3_nt: TGTGCCAGTAAACCTCGCCCCGGGACAGCTCGGGCAACTAATGAAAAACTGTTTTTT
v_call: TRBV7-2; d_call: NA; clone_size: NA; j_call: TRBJ2-3; cdr3_aa: CASSLGWATPSTDTQYF; cdr3_nt: TGTGCCAGCAGCTTAGGGTGGGCCACCCCCTCCACAGATACGCAGTATTTT
v_call: TRBV7-2; d_call: TRBD2; clone_size: NA; j_call: TRBJ2-7; cdr3_aa: CASGAGDRRYEQYF; cdr3_nt: TGTGCCAGCGGCGCGGGGGACCGTCGCTACGAGCAGTACTTC
v_call: TRBV5-6; d_call: TRBD1; clone_size: NA; j_call: TRBJ2-7; cdr3_aa: CASSARTGESYEQYF; cdr3_nt: TGTGCCAGCAGCGCCCGGACAGGGGAGTCCTACGAGCAGTACTTC
v_call: TRBV19; d_call: TRBD1; clone_size: NA; j_call: TRBJ1-1; cdr3_aa: CASIGTGFGGTEAFF; cdr3_nt: TGTGCCAGTATAGGGACAGGGTTTGGAGGGACTGAAGCTTTCTTT
v_call: TRBV18; d_call: TRBD2; clone_size: NA; j_call: TRBJ2-7; cdr3_aa: CASSPVAGGPLDEQYF; cdr3_nt: TGTGCCAGCTCACCCGTAGCGGGGGGGCCTCTTGACGAGCAGTACTTC
v_call: TRBV28; d_call: TRBD1; clone_size: once; j_call: TRBJ1-1; cdr3_aa: CASSSWGQGWTEAFF; cdr3_nt: TGTGCCAGCAGTTCCTGGGGACAGGGTTGGACTGAAGCTTTCTTT
v_call: TRBV18; d_call: TRBD1; clone_size: NA; j_call: TRBJ1-1; cdr3_aa: CASSATPGGNTEAFF; cdr3_nt: TGTGCCAGCTCTGCCACACCAGGGGGGAACACTGAAGCTTTCTTT
v_call: TRBV28; d_call: TRBD1; clone_size: few; j_call: TRBJ1-1; cdr3_aa: CASRAGTGARGTEAFF; cdr3_nt: TGTGCCAGCAGAGCCGGGACAGGGGCGCGAGGCACTGAAGCTTTCTTT